One sample yielded the 17 T cell receptor beta chains listed below, sequenced in a study of blood T cell repertoires in COVID-19. Sequencing used immunoSEQ multiplex PCR; TCRdb keeps in-frame clones, though not all of them. This table holds about 290,000 clones, roughly nine tenths found once. The sample was PBMCs or T cells enriched from blood (not recorded which). These TCRs come from a woman aged 40 to 50 who had recovered from COVID-19.

The chain combines TRBV27 with TRBJ1-1, with TRBD1 as a possible D gene (5 bases). The CDR3 is 13 residues long. Trimming removed 8 bases from V and 3 bases from J, with 13 bases in between. Germline CDR1 reads MNHEY; CDR2 reads SMNVEV (reference sequence). The CDR3 region is CASYPGWDTEAFF. CDR3 bases: TGTGCCAGCTACCCAGGGTGGGACACTGAAGCTTTCTTT.

The J gene is TRBJ2-7, the V gene TRBV5-1; 8 bases align to TRBD2. The CDR3 totals 17 residues. The germline V gene has CDR1 SGHRS and CDR2 YFSETQ. Trimming at V came to 3 bases and at J to 1 base, leaving 12 bases not matched to a gene. The CDR3 sequence is CASSYADPGLGSYEQYF. In DNA, the CDR3 is TGCGCCAGCAGCTATGCCGACCCGGGACTAGGATCCTACGAGCAGTACTTC.

As regards this clone: One end of the junction does not line up with germline, which may come from a read error. The rearrangement uses TRBV6-4 and TRBJ2-5; the match to TRBD2 covers 8 bases. This CDR3 spans 18 amino acids. Germline V lookup: CDR1 MRHNA, CDR2 SNTAGT. In DNA form, the CDR3 reads TGTGCCAGCAGTGACTCGAGGAGGGCGGGAGGACCCCAAGGGACCCAGTACTTC. Protein product: CASSDSRRAGGPQGTQYF.

J is TRBJ1-1 and V is TRBV5-1; the D gene is possibly TRBD1 (6 bases). CDR3 length: 14 amino acids. Looked up from germline, CDR1 is SGHRS and CDR2 is YFSETQ. V shed 3 bases and J shed 7 bases, with 16 bases lying between them. The CDR3 DNA reads TGCGCCAGCAGCTCCTATGGGGGCGGCAATGAAGCTTTCTTT. Amino acids: CASSSYGGGNEAFF.

The chain has TRBV5-1 and TRBJ1-1; no clear D gene. In germline, CDR1 is SGHRS, CDR2 YFSETQ. The V end was cut by 6 bases, the J end by 2 bases, with 14 bases between. This CDR3 is built from 14 residues. The CDR3 spells CASKEGEGNTEAFF. In DNA, the CDR3 is TGCGCCAGCAAGGAGGGCGAGGGAAACACTGAAGCTTTCTTT.

The J gene is TRBJ2-7, the V gene TRBV5-1; TRBD2 aligns across 15 bases. CDR1 SGHRS and CDR2 YFSETQ come from the germline V gene. This CDR3 region has 21 residues. V lost 2 bases, J lost 4 bases, and 19 bases stayed unmatched. Written as DNA, the CDR3 is TGCGCCAGCAGCTTCAATCCAGGACTAGCGGGGGGGCTGATCCTAGCATACGAGCAGTACTTC. This codes for CASSFNPGLAGGLILAYEQYF.

The sample holds a few counts of this clone. The chain employs TRBV5-1 and TRBJ1-1; unclear D gene. V was clipped by 0 bases and J by 6 bases, with 9 bases between them. The CDR3 length is 13 residues. Germline V gene data show CDR1 as SGHRS and CDR2 as YFSETQ. In nucleotides, the CDR3 is TGCGCCAGCAGCTTGGAATTCTCCTCTGAAGCTTTCTTT. This encodes CASSLEFSSEAFF.

This chain connects TRBV4-1 to TRBJ2-7; 12 bases map to TRBD2. Trimming removed 3 bases from V and 4 bases from J; junction bases left unmatched: 4. The CDR3 is made up of 15 amino acids. The germline CDR1 and CDR2 sequences are MGHRA and YSYEKL. The DNA for the CDR3 is TGCGCCAGCAGCCAGCCTAGCGGGGGGGCATACGAGCAGTACTTC. Translated: CASSQPSGGAYEQYF.

The chain joins TRBV7-2 to TRBJ1-2; 10 bases match TRBD1. Losses at the gene ends were 5 bases for V and 8 bases for J; bases not matched to a gene: 5. CDR1 is SGHTA, CDR2 FQGNSA, per germline. This CDR3 is 13 amino acids long. The CDR3 nucleotides read TGTGCCAGCAGCCCTCGGGACAGGGGCGGCTACACCTTC. It yields the protein CASSPRDRGGYTF.

The chain uses TRBV10-2 and TRBJ2-3; D is perhaps TRBD2 (5 bases). This CDR3 region has 13 residues. V lost 7 bases to trimming and J lost 7 bases, with 15 bases between them. CDR1 is WSHSY and CDR2 is SAAADI in the germline V gene. The chain's CDR3 is CASNTGLENTQYF. For the CDR3, the DNA is TGCGCCAGCAACACCGGACTGGAGAATACGCAGTATTTT.

This rearrangement joins TRBV9 to TRBJ2-1, with D possibly matching TRBD1 (5 bases). Deletions cut 4 bases from V and 0 bases from J, with 14 bases between. The CDR3 length is 16 residues. CDR1 and CDR2 (germline): SGDLS, YYNGEE. The CDR3 nucleotides are TGTGCCAGCAGCCCCCGCAGGGATAGCTCCTACAATGAGCAGTTCTTC. Residues: CASSPRRDSSYNEQFF. Drawing the rest from reference TRBV9 and TRBJ2-1, the complete variable domain is DSGVTQTPKHLITATGQRVTLRCSPRSGDLSVYWYQQSLDQGLQFLIQYYNGEERAKGNILERFSAQQFPDLHSELNLSSLELGDSALYFCASSPRRDSSYNEQFFGPGTRLTVL.

This chain links TRBV3-1 (or the pseudogene TRBV3-2) with TRBJ2-7; 7 bases are shared with TRBD1. Looked up from germline, CDR1 is LGHDT and CDR2 is YNNKEL (reference sequence). The CDR3 has 15 amino acids. Trimming at V came to 5 bases and at J to 3 bases, leaving 10 bases not matched to a gene. CDR3 sequence: CASSSRQGSRYEQYF. Here the CDR3 DNA reads TGTGCCAGCAGCTCAAGACAGGGCTCCCGCTACGAGCAGTACTTC.

V gene TRBV3-1 (or the pseudogene TRBV3-2) combines with J gene TRBJ1-2; D remains unclear. The CDR3 extends over 12 amino acids. Germline CDR1 LGHDT, CDR2 YNNKEL (reference sequence). Deletions cut 3 bases from V and 8 bases from J, with 10 bases between. CDR3 protein: CASSHGLQGYTF. In DNA form, the CDR3 reads TGTGCCAGCAGCCACGGGTTGCAAGGCTACACCTTC.

V is TRBV3-1 (or the pseudogene TRBV3-2) and J is TRBJ2-2; tentative D call: TRBD1 (5 bases). V shed 1 base and J shed 6 bases, with 12 bases lying between them. CDR1 is LGHDT and CDR2 is YNNKEL in the germline V gene (reference sequence). This CDR3 has 15 amino acids. Written as DNA, the CDR3 is TGTGCCAGCAGCCAAGGGGCGGCCAGGGCCGGGGAGCTGTTTTTT. It is translated as CASSQGAARAGELFF.

This chain links TRBV5-5 with TRBJ2-5; TRBD2 is a possible D gene (5 bases). Germline CDR1 SGHKS, CDR2 YYEKEE (reference sequence). Trimming took off 1 base at V and 4 bases at J, with 8 bases between the two ends. The CDR3 loop spans 13 amino acids. This chain's CDR3 is CASSLTSGETQYF. The CDR3 nucleotides are TGTGCCAGCAGCTTGACTAGTGGAGAGACCCAGTACTTC. Full variable domain (outside the CDR3, taken from reference TRBV5-5 and TRBJ2-5): DAGVTQSPTHLIKTRGQQVTLRCSPISGHKSVSWYQQVLGQGPQFIFQYYEKEERGRGNFPDRFSARQFPNYSSELNVNALLLGDSALYLCASSLTSGETQYFGPGTRLLVL.

This clone was observed a handful of times. The chain carries TRBV11-3 and TRBJ2-1, with 8 bases identical to TRBD2. This CDR3 spans 15 amino acids. Germline CDR1 is SGHNT and CDR2 is YENEEA. The V and J ends lost 2 bases and 10 bases, in that order; junction bases with no gene match: 10. For the CDR3, the DNA is TGTGCCAGCAGCTTAAGTGCGGGAGGTAGCAAAGAGCAGTTCTTC. This encodes CASSLSAGGSKEQFF.

The chain couples TRBV14 to TRBJ2-1; no clear D. Germline lookup yields CDR1 SGHDN and CDR2 FVKESK. CDR3 size: 15 residues. V lost 1 base to trimming and J lost 8 bases, with 15 bases between them. DNA of the CDR3: TGTGCCAGCAGCCAAGGACTCACACGGTTCGATGAGCAGTTCTTC. This translates into CASSQGLTRFDEQFF.